The sequence of this TCR beta chain was determined in a study of blood T cell repertoires in COVID-19. Per the original methods: Amplifying reference gene primers gave estimates of nucleated cell counts. The repertoire was sequenced with immunoSEQ multiplex PCR; TCRdb's copy has only in-frame clones and lacks some. V and J calls and clone size are copied from that table; D and trimming were computed from the DNA. The sample contains over 250,000 clones, around 90% of which appear only once. The sequence was collected from a woman in her 30s who had recovered from COVID-19. Sequenced input: PBMCs or T cells enriched from blood (not recorded which).

The CDR3 DNA follows: TGTGCCAGCAGCGTTGGTTGGGCCTCTGGGGCCAACGTCCTGACTTTC. As protein: CASSVGWASGANVLTF. This chain connects TRBV11-3 to TRBJ2-6, with D unclear. Germline-derived CDR1 and CDR2 are SGHNT and YENEEA. The V gene lost 5 bases and the J gene lost 0 bases, with 11 bases spanning the gap. This CDR3 is 16 amino acids long.